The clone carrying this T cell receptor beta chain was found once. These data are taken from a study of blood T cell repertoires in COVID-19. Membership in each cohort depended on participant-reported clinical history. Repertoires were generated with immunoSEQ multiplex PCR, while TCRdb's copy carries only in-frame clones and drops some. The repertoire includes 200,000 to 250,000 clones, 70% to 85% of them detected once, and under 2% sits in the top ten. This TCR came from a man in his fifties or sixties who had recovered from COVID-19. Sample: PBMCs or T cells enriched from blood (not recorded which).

The CDR3 is CASRPTFGQGAYEQYF. The CDR3, as DNA: TGTGCCAGCAGACCAACTTTCGGACAGGGGGCCTACGAGCAGTACTTC. The chain combines TRBV4-2 with TRBJ2-7, with 10 nucleotides matching TRBD1. Germline-derived CDR1 and CDR2 are LGHNA and YNFKEQ. The CDR3 is made up of 16 amino acids. Losses at the gene ends were 6 bases for V and 2 bases for J; bases not matched to a gene: 10.